The clone carrying this T cell receptor (beta chain) was counted ten times or more. Its antigen is still unknown. The time point: pre-sensitization, week 0. Treatment given: therapeutic diphenylcyclopropenone sensitization with weekly scalp DPC. Germline V gene data show CDR1 as DFQATT and CDR2 as SNEGSKA (reference sequence). After removal of 3 bases from V and 4 bases from J, the junction contained 8 bases not matched to a gene. The CDR3 length is 16 residues. What the library attached to individual cDNA molecules were unique molecular identifiers. TCRdb fed the RACE reads into MiXCR, producing one record per CDR3 protein. This table holds about 68,000 distinct CDR3 sequences, over 9.5% found once. The data stem from a study of human T cells and chemical hapten exposure. Study overall: Across samples, TCR yields varied, mostly owing to small differences in pooled library volumes. Study-wide results and limits: Expanded TCRs created a significantly greater count of big CDR3 similarity clusters than controls did.

The receptor comes from a woman aged 45-65 years with alopecia areata. Some clones in this sample may be carry-over from other donors' samples. The chain combines TRBV20-1 with TRBJ1-3, with 11 bases that match TRBD1. This specimen consisted of whole blood, obtained in connection with sensitization to the hapten diphenylcyclopropenone (DPC). The CDR3 sequence is CSASAGTGGLGNTIYF. The CDR3 region has the DNA TGCAGTGCTAGTGCCGGGACAGGGGGTTTGGGAAACACCATATATTTT.